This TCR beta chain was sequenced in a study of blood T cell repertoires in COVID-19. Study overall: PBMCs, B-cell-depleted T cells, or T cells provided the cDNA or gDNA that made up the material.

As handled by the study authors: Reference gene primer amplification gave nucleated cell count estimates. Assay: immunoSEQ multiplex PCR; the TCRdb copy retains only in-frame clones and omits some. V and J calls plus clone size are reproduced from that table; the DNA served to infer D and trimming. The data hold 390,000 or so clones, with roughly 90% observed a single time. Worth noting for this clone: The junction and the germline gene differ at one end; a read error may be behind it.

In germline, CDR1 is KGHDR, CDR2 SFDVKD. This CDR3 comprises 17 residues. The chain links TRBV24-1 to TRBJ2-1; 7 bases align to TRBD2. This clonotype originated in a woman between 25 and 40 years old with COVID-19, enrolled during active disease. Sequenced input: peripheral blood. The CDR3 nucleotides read TGTGCCACAAGTGATTTGGGGGGGGTCAGGTCCTACAATGAGCAGTTCTTC. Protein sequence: CATSDLGGVRSYNEQFF.